A single sample is the source of the 2 T cell receptor beta chains below, sequenced in a study of radiotherapy plus CTLA-4 blockade in lung cancer. The protocol was immunoSEQ multiplex PCR, while the TCRdb copy is restricted to in-frame clones and leaves out a portion. Among around 110,000 clones listed, approximately 77% were seen once. The sample consisted of peripheral blood, taken from a patient treated with radiotherapy plus ipilimumab. These receptors came from a human donor with non-small cell lung cancer that progressed on radiotherapy plus ipilimumab. Some clones in this sample may be carry-over from other donors' samples.

Turning to this clone: Other DNA sequences in this sample translate to the same CDR3. The chain uses TRBV28 and TRBJ1-2, with TRBD1 matching over 10 bases. The CDR3 spans 17 residues. The J segment lost 6 bases and the V segment lost 4 bases, leaving 14 bases of the junction unmatched. Germline values: CDR1 MDHEN, CDR2 SYDVKM. The CDR3 sequence: CASSSGQGVDASNGYTF. CDR3 nucleotides: TGTGCCAGCAGTTCCGGACAGGGGGTTGACGCTAGTAATGGCTACACCTTC.

The V gene is TRBV5-6, the J gene TRBJ2-6; possibly TRBD1 for D (6 bases). The CDR3 is 16 residues long. Per the germline V gene, CDR1 is SGHDT and CDR2 is YYEEEE. V was cut by 6 bases and J by 4 bases, with 17 bases left in between. CDR3 residues: CASTRMQGSGANVLTF. DNA for the CDR3: TGTGCCAGCACCCGGATGCAGGGGTCCGGGGCCAACGTCCTGACTTTC.